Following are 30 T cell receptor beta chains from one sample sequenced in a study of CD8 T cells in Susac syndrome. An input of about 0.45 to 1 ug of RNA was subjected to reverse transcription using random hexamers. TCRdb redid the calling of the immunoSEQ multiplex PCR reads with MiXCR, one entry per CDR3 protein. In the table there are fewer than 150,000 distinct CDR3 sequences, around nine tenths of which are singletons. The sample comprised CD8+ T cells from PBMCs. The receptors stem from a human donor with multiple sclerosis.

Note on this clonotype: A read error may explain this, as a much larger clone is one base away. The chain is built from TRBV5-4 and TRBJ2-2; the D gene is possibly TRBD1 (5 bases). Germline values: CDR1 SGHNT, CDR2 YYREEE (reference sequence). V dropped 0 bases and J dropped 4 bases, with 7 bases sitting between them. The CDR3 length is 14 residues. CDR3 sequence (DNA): TGTGCCAGCAGCTTGGGACAGAGCACCGGGGAGCTGTTTTTT. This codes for CASSLGQSTGELFF.

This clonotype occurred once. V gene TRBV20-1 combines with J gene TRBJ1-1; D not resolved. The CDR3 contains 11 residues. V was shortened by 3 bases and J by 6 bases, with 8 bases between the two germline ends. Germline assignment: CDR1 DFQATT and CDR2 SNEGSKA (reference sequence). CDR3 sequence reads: CSARRIPEAFF. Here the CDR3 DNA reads TGCAGTGCTAGGCGGATACCTGAAGCTTTCTTT.

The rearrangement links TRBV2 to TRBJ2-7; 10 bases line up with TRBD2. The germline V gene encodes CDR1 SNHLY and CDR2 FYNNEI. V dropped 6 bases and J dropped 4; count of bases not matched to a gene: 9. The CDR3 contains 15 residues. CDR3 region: CASRPIAGGSYEQYF. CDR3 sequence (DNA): TGTGCCAGCAGACCTATAGCGGGAGGCTCGTACGAGCAGTACTTC. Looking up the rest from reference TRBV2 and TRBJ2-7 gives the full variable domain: EPEVTQTPSHQVTQMGQEVILRCVPISNHLYFYWYRQILGQKVEFLVSFYNNEISEKSEIFDDQFSVERPDGSNFTLKIRSTKLEDSAMYFCASRPIAGGSYEQYFGPGTRLTVT.

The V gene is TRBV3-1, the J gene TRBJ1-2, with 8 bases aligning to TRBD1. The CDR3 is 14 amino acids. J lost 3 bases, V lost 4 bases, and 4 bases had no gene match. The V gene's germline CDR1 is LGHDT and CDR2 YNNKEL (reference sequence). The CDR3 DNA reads TGTGCCAGCAGCCCTATACAGGGGGACTATGGCTACACCTTC. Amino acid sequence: CASSPIQGDYGYTF.

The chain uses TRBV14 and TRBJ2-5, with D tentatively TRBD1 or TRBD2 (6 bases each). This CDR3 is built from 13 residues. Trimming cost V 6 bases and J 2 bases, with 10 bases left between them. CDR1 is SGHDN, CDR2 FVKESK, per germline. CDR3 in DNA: TGTGCCAGCAGACGGGGGCTACAAGAGACCCAGTACTTC. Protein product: CASRRGLQETQYF.

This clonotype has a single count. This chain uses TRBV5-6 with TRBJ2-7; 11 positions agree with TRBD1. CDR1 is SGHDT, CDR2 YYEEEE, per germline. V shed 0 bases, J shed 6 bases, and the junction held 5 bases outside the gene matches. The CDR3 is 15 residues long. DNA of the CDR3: TGTGCCAGCAGCTTGGAATGGACAGGGGGCTCCGAGCAGTACTTC. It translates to CASSLEWTGGSEQYF.

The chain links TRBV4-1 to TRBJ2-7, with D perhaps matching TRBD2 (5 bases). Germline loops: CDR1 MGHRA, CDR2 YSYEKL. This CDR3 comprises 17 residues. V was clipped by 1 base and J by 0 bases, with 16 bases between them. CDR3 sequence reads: CASSQVMGALSSYEQYF. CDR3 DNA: TGCGCCAGCAGCCAAGTTATGGGAGCGCTATCCTCCTACGAGCAGTACTTC.

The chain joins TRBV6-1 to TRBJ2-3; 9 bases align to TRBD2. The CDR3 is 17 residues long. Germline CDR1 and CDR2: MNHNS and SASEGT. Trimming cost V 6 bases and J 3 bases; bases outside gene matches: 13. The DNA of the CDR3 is TGTGCCAGCAGCCCCCGTAGAGCGGGAGGTGGGACAGATACGCAGTATTTT. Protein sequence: CASSPRRAGGGTDTQYF.

DNA for the CDR3: TGTGCCAGCAGTCCCCAACTAGCGGGAGGTGGAGACGAGCAGTACTTC. Encoded protein: CASSPQLAGGGDEQYF. The rearrangement uses TRBV27 and TRBJ2-7; 12 bases map to TRBD2. V shed 5 bases, J shed 5 bases, and the junction held 10 bases outside the gene matches. There are 16 residues in the CDR3. Germline V gene sequence: CDR1 MNHEY, CDR2 SMNVEV (reference sequence).

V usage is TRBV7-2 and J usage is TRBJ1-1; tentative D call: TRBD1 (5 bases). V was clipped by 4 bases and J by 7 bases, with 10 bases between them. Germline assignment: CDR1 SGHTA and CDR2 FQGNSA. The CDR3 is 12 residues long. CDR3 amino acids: CASSSGGNEAFF. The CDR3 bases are TGTGCCAGCAGCTCGGGGGGAAATGAAGCTTTCTTT. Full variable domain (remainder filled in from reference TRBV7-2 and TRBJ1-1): GAGVSQSPSNKVTEKGKDVELRCDPISGHTALYWYRQSLGQGLEFLIYFQGNSAPDKSGLPSDRFSAERTGGSVSTLTIQRTQQEDSAVYLCASSSGGNEAFFGQGTRLTVV.

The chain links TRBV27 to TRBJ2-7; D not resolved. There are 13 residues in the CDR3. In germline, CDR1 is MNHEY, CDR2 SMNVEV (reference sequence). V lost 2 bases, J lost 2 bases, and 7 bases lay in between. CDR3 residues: CASSLTATYEQYF. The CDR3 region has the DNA TGTGCCAGCAGTTTAACAGCAACCTACGAGCAGTACTTC.

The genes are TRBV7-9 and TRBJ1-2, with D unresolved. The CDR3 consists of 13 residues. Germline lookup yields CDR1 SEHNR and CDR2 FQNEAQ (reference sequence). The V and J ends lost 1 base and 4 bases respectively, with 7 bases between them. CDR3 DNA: TGTGCCAGCAGCTTAGTGGAGGCCTATGGCTACACCTTC. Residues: CASSLVEAYGYTF.

DNA of the CDR3: TGTGCCAGCAGTCACTTTCTTGGGACCACCTATGGCTACACCTTC. Residues: CASSHFLGTTYGYTF. The J gene is TRBJ1-2, the V gene TRBV6-5, with D maybe TRBD1 (5 bases). Germline V gene lookup returns CDR1 MNHEY and CDR2 SVGAGI. Trimming pared 5 bases from V and 4 bases from J, leaving 17 bases between. The CDR3 sequence is 15 residues long.

The CDR3 spells CASNQGNQPQHF. The CDR3 nucleotides read TGTGCCAGTAATCAGGGCAATCAGCCCCAGCATTTT. The chain recombines TRBV19 with TRBJ1-5; D is unresolved. CDR3 length: 12 residues. Germline V gene sequence: CDR1 LNHDA, CDR2 SQIVND (reference sequence). The ends were cut back, 7 bases at V and 2 bases at J, with 6 bases in the middle.

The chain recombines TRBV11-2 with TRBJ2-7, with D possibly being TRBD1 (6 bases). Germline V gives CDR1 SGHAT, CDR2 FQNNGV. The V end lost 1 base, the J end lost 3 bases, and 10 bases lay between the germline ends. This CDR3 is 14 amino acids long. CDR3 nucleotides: TGTGCCAGCAGCTTAGTGGGGGCACGCTACGAGCAGTACTTC. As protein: CASSLVGARYEQYF.

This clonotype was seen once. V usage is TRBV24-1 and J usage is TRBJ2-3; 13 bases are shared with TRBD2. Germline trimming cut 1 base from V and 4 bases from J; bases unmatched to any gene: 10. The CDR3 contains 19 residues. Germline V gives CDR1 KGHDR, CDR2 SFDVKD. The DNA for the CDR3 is TGTGCCACCAGTGATTTTACGAGGACTAGCGGGAGTCTGGCAGATACGCAGTATTTT. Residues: CATSDFTRTSGSLADTQYF.

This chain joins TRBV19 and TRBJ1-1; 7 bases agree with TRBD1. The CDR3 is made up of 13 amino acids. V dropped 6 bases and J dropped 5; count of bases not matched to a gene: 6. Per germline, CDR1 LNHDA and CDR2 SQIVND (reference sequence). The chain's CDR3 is CASSEDRETEAFF. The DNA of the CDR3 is TGTGCCAGTAGCGAAGACAGGGAAACTGAAGCTTTCTTT.

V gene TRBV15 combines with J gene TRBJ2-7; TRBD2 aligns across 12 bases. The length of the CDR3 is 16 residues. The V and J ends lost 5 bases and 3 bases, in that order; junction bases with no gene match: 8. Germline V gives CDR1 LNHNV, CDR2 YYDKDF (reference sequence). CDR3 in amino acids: CATSSQRLAGDYEQYF. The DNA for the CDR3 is TGTGCCACCAGCTCCCAGAGACTAGCGGGAGACTACGAGCAGTACTTC.

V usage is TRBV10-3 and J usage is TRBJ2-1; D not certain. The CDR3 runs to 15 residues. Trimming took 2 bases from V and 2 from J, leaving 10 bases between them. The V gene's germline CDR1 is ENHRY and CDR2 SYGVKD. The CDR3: CAISEPGFAYNEQFF. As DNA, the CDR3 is TGTGCCATCAGTGAGCCGGGTTTCGCCTACAATGAGCAGTTCTTC.

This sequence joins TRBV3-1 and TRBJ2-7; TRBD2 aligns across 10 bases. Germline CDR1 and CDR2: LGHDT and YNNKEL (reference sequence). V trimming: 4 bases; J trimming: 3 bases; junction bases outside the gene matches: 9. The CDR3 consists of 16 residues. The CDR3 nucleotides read TGTGCCAGCAGCCCCCTCACTAGCGGGAATATCTACGAGCAGTACTTC. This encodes CASSPLTSGNIYEQYF.

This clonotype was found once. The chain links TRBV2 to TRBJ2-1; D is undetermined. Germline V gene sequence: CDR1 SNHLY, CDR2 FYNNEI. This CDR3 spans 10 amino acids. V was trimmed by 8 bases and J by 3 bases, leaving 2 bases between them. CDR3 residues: CASDYNEQFF. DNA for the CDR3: TGTGCCAGCGACTACAATGAGCAGTTCTTC.

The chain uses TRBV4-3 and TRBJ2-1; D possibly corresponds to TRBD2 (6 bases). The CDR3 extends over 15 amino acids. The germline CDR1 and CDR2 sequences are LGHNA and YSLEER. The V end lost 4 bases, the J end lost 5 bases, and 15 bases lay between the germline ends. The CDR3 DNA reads TGCGCCAGCAGCCCCCGGCACGGGGGAGACAATGAGCAGTTCTTC. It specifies CASSPRHGGDNEQFF.

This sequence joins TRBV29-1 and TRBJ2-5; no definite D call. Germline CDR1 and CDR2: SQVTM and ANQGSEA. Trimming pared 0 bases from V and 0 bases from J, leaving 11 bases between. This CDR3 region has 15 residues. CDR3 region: CSVEDYQADQETQYF. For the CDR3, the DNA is TGCAGCGTTGAAGATTATCAGGCCGACCAAGAGACCCAGTACTTC.

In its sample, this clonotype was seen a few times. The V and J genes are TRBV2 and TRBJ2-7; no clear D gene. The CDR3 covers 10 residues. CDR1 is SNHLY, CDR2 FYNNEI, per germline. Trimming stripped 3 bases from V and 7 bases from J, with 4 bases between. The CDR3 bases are TGTGCCAGCAGTGAGGGTGAGCAGTACTTC. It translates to CASSEGEQYF.

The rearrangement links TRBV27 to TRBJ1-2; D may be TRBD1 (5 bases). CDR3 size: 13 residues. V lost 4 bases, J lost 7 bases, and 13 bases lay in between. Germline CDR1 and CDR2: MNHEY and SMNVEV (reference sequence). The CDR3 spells CASSWQSGGGYTF. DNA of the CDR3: TGTGCCAGCAGTTGGCAAAGCGGGGGTGGCTACACCTTC.

The CDR3 spells CASSSSAGDRLYGYTF. As DNA, the CDR3 is TGTGCCAGCAGTTCCTCTGCCGGGGACCGGCTCTATGGCTACACCTTC. The chain is built from TRBV27 and TRBJ1-2; maybe TRBD1 (5 bases). Trimming shortened V by 4 bases and J by 4 bases, and 19 bases separated the two germline ends. The CDR3 is 16 amino acids. Germline V lookup: CDR1 MNHEY, CDR2 SMNVEV (reference sequence).

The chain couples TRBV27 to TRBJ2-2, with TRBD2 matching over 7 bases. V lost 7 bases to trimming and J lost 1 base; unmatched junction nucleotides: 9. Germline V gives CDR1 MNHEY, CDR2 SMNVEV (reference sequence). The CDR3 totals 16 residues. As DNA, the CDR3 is TGTGCCAGCATCGCGGGAGAGATGATGAACACCGGGGAGCTGTTTTTT. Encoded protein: CASIAGEMMNTGELFF.

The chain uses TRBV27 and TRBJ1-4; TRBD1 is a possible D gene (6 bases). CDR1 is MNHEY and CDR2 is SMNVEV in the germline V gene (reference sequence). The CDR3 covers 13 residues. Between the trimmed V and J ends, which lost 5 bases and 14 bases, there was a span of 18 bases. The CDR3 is CASSPAYGQSLFF. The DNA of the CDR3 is TGTGCCAGCAGTCCCGCCTACGGACAGTCCCTGTTTTTT.

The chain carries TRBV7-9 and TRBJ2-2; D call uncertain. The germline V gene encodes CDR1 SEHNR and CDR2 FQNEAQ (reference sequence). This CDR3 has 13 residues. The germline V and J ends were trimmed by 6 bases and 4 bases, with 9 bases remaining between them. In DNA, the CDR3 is TGTGCCAGCAGGCCACTTATCACCGGGGAGCTGTTTTTT. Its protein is CASRPLITGELFF.

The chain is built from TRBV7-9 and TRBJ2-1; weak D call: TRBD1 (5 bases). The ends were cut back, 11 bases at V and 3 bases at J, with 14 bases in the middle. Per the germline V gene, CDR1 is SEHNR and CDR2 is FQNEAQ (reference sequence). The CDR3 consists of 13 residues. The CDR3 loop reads CAPQEWDYNEQFF. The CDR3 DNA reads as TGTGCCCCACAGGAGTGGGACTACAATGAGCAGTTCTTC. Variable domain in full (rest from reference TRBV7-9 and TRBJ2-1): DTGVSQNPRHKITKRGQNVTFRCDPISEHNRLYWYRQTLGQGPEFLTYFQNEAQLEKSRLLSDRFSAERPKGSFSTLEIQRTEQGDSAMYLCAPQEWDYNEQFFGPGTRLTVL.